These T cell receptor beta chains were read from a single sample in a study of cytomegalovirus exposure and HLA in healthy donors. Data came from immunoSEQ multiplex PCR; TCRdb stores just in-frame clones and leaves some out. The repertoire consists of under 75,000 clones, with approximately 86% occurring once and the leading ten covering less than 3%. Sequences were obtained from PBMCs. These receptors originate from a man in his thirties or forties in good health and CMV-seronegative. CDR3s include the opening cysteine and the closing phenylalanine or tryptophan. The D gene is left open where the match is weak. Clone size is stated in some rows and not others, as once, few, many or a class when expanded.

clone_size	d_call	v_call	j_call	cdr3_nt	cdr3_aa
-	-	TRBV28	TRBJ1-1	TGTGCCAGCAGTTTATGGCCCGGGGGAGCTTTCTTT	CASSLWPGGAFF
-	-	TRBV2	TRBJ1-1	TGTGCCAGCAGGAAGGACGGGAGAACTGAAGCTTTCTTT	CASRKDGRTEAFF
-	TRBD2	TRBV27	TRBJ2-3	TGTGCCAGCAGTTTGTTTAGCGGGGGCACAGATACGCAGTATTTT	CASSLFSGGTDTQYF
-	TRBD2	TRBV29-1	TRBJ2-5	TGCAGCGTAACACCGGGACTAGCGGGAGAGACCCAGTACTTC	CSVTPGLAGETQYF
-	TRBD1	TRBV9	TRBJ2-7	TGTGCCAGCAGCGAGACAGGGACCTACGAGCAGTACTTC	CASSETGTYEQYF
-	-	TRBV2	TRBJ1-1	TGTGCCAGTCGGGGGGGGGCTGGGACTGAAGCTTTCTTT	CASRGGAGTEAFF
-	-	TRBV5-4	TRBJ1-6	TGTGCCAGCAGCTCGGGTGGGGGGGCTGTTAATTCACCCCTCCACTTT	CASSSGGGAVNSPLHF
-	TRBD2	TRBV5-1	TRBJ2-1	TGCGCCAGCAGCTTGCTTCTAGCGGGAGGGTACAATGAGCAGTTCTTC	CASSLLLAGGYNEQFF
once	-	TRBV7-9	TRBJ1-1	TGTGCCAGCAGCTCCAGGGAAAAGAACACTGAAGCTTTCTTT	CASSSREKNTEAFF
-	TRBD1	TRBV19	TRBJ2-2	TGTGCCAGTAGTTACGGACAGGTCGGGGAGCTGTTTTTT	CASSYGQVGELFF
-	TRBD1	TRBV18	TRBJ1-6	TGTGCCAGCTCACTAGACTGGACAGGGGGCGCGTCACCCCTCCACTTT	CASSLDWTGGASPLHF
-	-	TRBV5-6	TRBJ1-1	TGTGCCAGCAGCTTAAGGGGGGGCACTGAAGCTTTCTTT	CASSLRGGTEAFF
-	TRBD1	TRBV28	TRBJ2-1	TGTGCCAGCAGCCCCGGGACAGGGGTAAATGAGCAGTTCTTC	CASSPGTGVNEQFF
-	TRBD1	TRBV4-3	TRBJ1-3	TGCGCCAGCAGCTTAAGTGGTTCCGGGACAGCAGGAAACACCATATATTTT	CASSLSGSGTAGNTIYF
-	-	TRBV28	TRBJ1-1	TGTGCCAGCAGTTGGGGGAGGGGAGACACTGAAGCTTTCTTT	CASSWGRGDTEAFF
-	TRBD2	TRBV7-6	TRBJ2-1	TGTGCCAGCAGCTTAGCGGGGACTAGCCACAATGAGCAGTTCTTC	CASSLAGTSHNEQFF
once	TRBD2	TRBV11-1	TRBJ2-1	TGTGCCAGCAGCTTAGTGTTCAGCGGGAGTTACAATGAGCAGTTCTTC	CASSLVFSGSYNEQFF
-	-	TRBV7-2	TRBJ2-1	TGTGCCAGCAGCCCGAGGACTCTCAATGAGCAGTTCTTC	CASSPRTLNEQFF
few	-	TRBV2	TRBJ1-6	TGTGCCAGCATCTCGGACAGATTTAATTCACCCCTCCACTTT	CASISDRFNSPLHF
few	-	TRBV7-2	TRBJ2-2	TGTGCCAGCAGCTTATCAGTCACCGGGGAGCTGTTTTTT	CASSLSVTGELFF
-	TRBD2	TRBV2	TRBJ2-1	TGTGCCAGCAGTGTTCTAGCGGGAGGTAGCAACAATGAGCAGTTCTTC	CASSVLAGGSNNEQFF
-	-	TRBV5-4	TRBJ2-3	TGTGCCAGCAGCTCCAATCAGGGCGTAACAGATACGCAGTATTTT	CASSSNQGVTDTQYF
-	-	TRBV6-1	TRBJ1-1	TGTGCCAGCTACAGGGTTTTGACTGAAGCTTTCTTT	CASYRVLTEAFF
-	-	TRBV7-3	TRBJ1-2	TGTGCCAGCAGCTTAGGGCCAGAGTCGCAGGGCTACACCTTC	CASSLGPESQGYTF
-	TRBD1	TRBV18	TRBJ1-1	TGTGCCAGCTCACCACGGGGACAGGGGGTAGGGAACACTGAAGCTTTCTTT	CASSPRGQGVGNTEAFF
-	TRBD1	TRBV2	TRBJ1-1	TGTGCCAGCAGGGCAGGGGGTAACGCTTTCTTT	CASRAGGNAFF
-	-	TRBV19	TRBJ1-2	TGTGCCAGTAGTATACTAGCAGGGGTAAACTATGGCTACACCTTC	CASSILAGVNYGYTF
-	-	TRBV20-1	TRBJ1-1	TGCAGTGCTAGAGTGGCAGCTGAAGCTTTCTTT	CSARVAAEAFF
-	TRBD1	TRBV7-2	TRBJ1-5	TGTGCCAGCAGCCTGACAGGGAATAGCAATCAGCCCCAGCATTTT	CASSLTGNSNQPQHF
-	-	TRBV6-5	TRBJ2-3	TGTGCCAGCAGTATACAAGGACAAAGCACAGATACGCAGTATTTT	CASSIQGQSTDTQYF
-	-	TRBV19	TRBJ1-5	TGTGCCAGTAGCGACAGAGCTTATAGCAATCAGCCCCAGCATTTT	CASSDRAYSNQPQHF
once	-	TRBV10-3	TRBJ2-2	TGTGCCATCACTCCTAAAGCGAACACCGGGGAGCTGTTTTTT	CAITPKANTGELFF
medium-sized	TRBD2	TRBV18	TRBJ2-1	TGTGCCAGCTCCCGAGATAGCGGGGAGCAGTTCTTC	CASSRDSGEQFF
-	-	TRBV5-1	TRBJ1-1	TGCGCCAGCAGCCTTTCGCGCGGGCCCGGAGCTTTCTTT	CASSLSRGPGAFF
-	-	TRBV28	TRBJ2-7	TGTGCCAGCAGACGGGGAAGCTCCTACGAGCAGTACTTC	CASRRGSSYEQYF
once	-	TRBV19	TRBJ2-3	TGTGCCAGTAGTACCGGTTTTGCTACGCAGTATTTT	CASSTGFATQYF
-	TRBD2	TRBV5-4	TRBJ2-7	TGTGCCAGCAGCCCTAGGACTAGCGACGAGCAGTACTTC	CASSPRTSDEQYF
-	-	TRBV30	TRBJ2-6	TGTGCCTGGAGTGTTGACGGGACTGGGGCCAACGTCCTGACTTTC	CAWSVDGTGANVLTF
-	-	TRBV10-3	TRBJ1-1	TGTGCCATCAGCAACCCAGGGGTCCCTCAAGCTTTCTTT	CAISNPGVPQAFF
once	TRBD1	TRBV27	TRBJ2-3	TGTGCCAGCACCTCCTTCGGGGACAGGATAACAGATACGCAGTATTTT	CASTSFGDRITDTQYF
-	-	TRBV2	TRBJ1-3	TGTGCCAGCAGTGACCCGATAGCGTTGCCGCTTGGAAACACCATATATTTT	CASSDPIALPLGNTIYF
-	-	TRBV5-1	TRBJ1-2	TGCGCCAGCAGCTTGCGGGAAGCTAACTATGGCTACACCTTC	CASSLREANYGYTF
-	-	TRBV5-5	TRBJ1-2	TGTGCCAGCAGCAGTGGTGCGGGCTACACCTTC	CASSSGAGYTF
-	TRBD2	TRBV2	TRBJ2-5	TGTGCCAGCAGGCCCCACCCCGGGGGGGGAGAGACCCAGTACTTC	CASRPHPGGGETQYF
-	-	TRBV7-9	TRBJ2-1	TGTGCCAGCAGCTTAGGTTTAGTCGACAATGAGCAGTTCTTC	CASSLGLVDNEQFF
-	TRBD2	TRBV5-6	TRBJ2-1	TGTGCCAGCAGCCGGCTAGCGGGCTCCTACAATGAGCAGTTCTTC	CASSRLAGSYNEQFF